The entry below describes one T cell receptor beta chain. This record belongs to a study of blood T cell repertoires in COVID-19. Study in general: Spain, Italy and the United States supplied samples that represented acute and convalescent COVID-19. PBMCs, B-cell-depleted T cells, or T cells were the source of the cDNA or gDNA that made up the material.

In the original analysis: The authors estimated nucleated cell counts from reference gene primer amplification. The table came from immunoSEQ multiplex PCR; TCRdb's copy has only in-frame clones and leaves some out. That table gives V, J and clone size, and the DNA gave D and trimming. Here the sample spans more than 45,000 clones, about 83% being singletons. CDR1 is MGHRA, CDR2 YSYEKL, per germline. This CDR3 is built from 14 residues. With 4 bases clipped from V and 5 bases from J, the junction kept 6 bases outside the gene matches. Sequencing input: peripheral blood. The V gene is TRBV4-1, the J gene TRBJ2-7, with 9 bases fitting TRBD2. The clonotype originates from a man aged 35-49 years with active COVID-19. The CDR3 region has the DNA TGCGCCAGCAGCCGAGCGGGAGGTAGCCACGAGCAGTACTTC. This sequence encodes CASSRAGGSHEQYF.